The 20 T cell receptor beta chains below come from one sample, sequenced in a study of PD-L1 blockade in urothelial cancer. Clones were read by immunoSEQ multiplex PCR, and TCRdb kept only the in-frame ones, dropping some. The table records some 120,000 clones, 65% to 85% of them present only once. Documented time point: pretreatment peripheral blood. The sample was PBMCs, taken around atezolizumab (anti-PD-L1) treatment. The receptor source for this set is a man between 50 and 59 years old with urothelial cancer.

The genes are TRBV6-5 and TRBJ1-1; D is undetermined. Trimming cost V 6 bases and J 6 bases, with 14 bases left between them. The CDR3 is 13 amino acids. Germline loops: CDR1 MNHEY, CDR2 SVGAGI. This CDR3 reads CASRLNSVAEAFF. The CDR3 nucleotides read TGTGCCAGCAGGCTCAATAGTGTCGCTGAAGCTTTCTTT.

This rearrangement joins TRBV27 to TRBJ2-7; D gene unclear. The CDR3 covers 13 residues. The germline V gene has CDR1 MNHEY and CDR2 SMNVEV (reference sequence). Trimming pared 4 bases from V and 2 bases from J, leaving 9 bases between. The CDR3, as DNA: TGTGCCAGCAGTTCTGGTGCAGCCTACGAGCAGTACTTC. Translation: CASSSGAAYEQYF.

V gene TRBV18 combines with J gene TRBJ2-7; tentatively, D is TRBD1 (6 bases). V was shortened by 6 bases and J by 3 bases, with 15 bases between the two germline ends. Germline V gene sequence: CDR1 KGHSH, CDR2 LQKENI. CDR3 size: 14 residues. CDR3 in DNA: TGTGCCAGCTCCCTCGCACAGGGAAACTACGAGCAGTACTTC. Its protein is CASSLAQGNYEQYF.

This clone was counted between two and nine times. CDR3 sequence reads: CATSREDTYSNQPQHF. CDR3 nucleotides: TGTGCCACCAGCAGAGAGGACACCTATAGCAATCAGCCCCAGCATTTT. The chain uses TRBV15 and TRBJ1-5; tentatively, D is TRBD1 (5 bases). This CDR3 region has 16 residues. V lost 0 bases and J lost 0, with 9 bases in between. Germline V gene sequence: CDR1 LNHNV, CDR2 YYDKDF (reference sequence).

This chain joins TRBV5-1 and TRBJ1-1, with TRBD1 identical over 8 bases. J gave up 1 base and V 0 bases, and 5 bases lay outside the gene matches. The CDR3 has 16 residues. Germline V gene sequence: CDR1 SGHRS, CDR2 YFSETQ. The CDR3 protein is CASSLETGTGNTEAFF. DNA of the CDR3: TGCGCCAGCAGCTTGGAAACTGGGACAGGGAACACTGAAGCTTTCTTT.

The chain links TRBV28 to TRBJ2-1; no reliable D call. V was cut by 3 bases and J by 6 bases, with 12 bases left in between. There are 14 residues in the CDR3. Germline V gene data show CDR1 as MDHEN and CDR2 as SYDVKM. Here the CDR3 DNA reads TGTGCCAGCAGTTTCCTCTCGACTGTCAATGAGCAGTTCTTC. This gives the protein CASSFLSTVNEQFF.

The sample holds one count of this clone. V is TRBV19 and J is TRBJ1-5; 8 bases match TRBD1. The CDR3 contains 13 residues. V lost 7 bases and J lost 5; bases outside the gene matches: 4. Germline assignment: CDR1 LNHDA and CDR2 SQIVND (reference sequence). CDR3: CASIGQGDQPQHF. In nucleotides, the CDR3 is TGTGCCAGTATTGGACAGGGCGATCAGCCCCAGCATTTT.

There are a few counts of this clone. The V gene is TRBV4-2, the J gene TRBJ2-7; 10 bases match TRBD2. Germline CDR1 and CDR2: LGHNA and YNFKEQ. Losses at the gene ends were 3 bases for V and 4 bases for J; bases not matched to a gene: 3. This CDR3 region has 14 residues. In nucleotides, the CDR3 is TGTGCCAGCAGCCAGACGGGACTAGCGTACGAGCAGTACTTC. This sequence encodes CASSQTGLAYEQYF.

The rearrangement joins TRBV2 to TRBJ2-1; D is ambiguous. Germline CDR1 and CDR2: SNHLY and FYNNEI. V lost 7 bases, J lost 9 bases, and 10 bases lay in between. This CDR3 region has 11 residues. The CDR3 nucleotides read TGTGCCAGCACGCTTAGTATTGAGCAGTTCTTC. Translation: CASTLSIEQFF.

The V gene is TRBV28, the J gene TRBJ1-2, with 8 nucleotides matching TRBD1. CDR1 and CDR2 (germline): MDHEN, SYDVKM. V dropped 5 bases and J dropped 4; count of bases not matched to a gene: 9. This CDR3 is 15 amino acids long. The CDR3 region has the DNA TGTGCCAGCAGTCCCGAGACAGGGGCAAGCTATGGCTACACCTTC. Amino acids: CASSPETGASYGYTF.

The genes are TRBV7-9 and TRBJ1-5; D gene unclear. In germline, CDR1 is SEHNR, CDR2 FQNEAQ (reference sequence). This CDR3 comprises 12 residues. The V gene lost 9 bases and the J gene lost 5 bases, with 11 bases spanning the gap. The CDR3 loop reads CASSDGDQPQHF. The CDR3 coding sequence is TGTGCCAGTTCGGACGGGGATCAGCCCCAGCATTTT.

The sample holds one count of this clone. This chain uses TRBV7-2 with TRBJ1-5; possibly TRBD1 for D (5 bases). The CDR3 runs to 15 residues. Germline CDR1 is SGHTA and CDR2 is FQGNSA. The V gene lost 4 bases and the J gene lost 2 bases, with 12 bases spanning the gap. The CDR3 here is CASSWGVGGNQPQHF. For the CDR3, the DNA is TGTGCCAGCAGCTGGGGGGTAGGGGGCAATCAGCCCCAGCATTTT.

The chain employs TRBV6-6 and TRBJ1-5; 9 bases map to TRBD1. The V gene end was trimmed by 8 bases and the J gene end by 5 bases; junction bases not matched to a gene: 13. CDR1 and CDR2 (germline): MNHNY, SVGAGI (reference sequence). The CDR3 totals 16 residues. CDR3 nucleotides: TGTGCCAGCCGGCCCCATGACAGGGGGGTTGATCAGCCCCAGCATTTT. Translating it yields CASRPHDRGVDQPQHF.

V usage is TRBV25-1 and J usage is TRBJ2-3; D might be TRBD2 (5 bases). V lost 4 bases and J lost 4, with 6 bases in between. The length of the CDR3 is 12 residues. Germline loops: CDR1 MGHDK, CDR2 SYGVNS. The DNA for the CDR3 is TGTGCCAGCAGTGGCGGGTCAGATACGCAGTATTTT. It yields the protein CASSGGSDTQYF. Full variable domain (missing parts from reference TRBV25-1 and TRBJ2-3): EADIYQTPRYLVIGTGKKITLECSQTMGHDKMYWYQQDPGMELHLIHYSYGVNSTEKGDLSSESTVSRIRTEHFPLTLESARPSHTSQYLCASSGGSDTQYFGPGTRLTVL.

CDR3 sequence (DNA): TGTGCCTGGAGTGTACTGGCAGGGGGTGGTGAAGCTTTCTTT. Amino acids: CAWSVLAGGGEAFF. This chain joins TRBV30 and TRBJ1-1, with 7 bases matching TRBD1. The CDR3 runs to 14 residues. Germline CDR1 is GTSNPN and CDR2 is SVGIG (reference sequence). V gave up 0 bases and J gave up 7 bases; unmatched junction bases: 8. The variable domain in full, completed from reference TRBV30 and TRBJ1-1, reads SQTIHQWPATLVQPVGSPLSLECTVEGTSNPNLYWYRQAAGRGLQLLFYSVGIGQISSEVPQNLSASRPQDRQFILSSKKLLLSDSGFYLCAWSVLAGGGEAFFGQGTRLTVV.

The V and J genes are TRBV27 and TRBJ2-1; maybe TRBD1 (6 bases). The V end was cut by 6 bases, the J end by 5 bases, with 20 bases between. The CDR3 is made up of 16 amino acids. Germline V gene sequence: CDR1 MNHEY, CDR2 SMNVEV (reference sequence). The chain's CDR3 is CASSKGTGTLNNEQFF. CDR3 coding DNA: TGTGCCAGCAGCAAGGGGACCGGGACACTGAACAATGAGCAGTTCTTC.

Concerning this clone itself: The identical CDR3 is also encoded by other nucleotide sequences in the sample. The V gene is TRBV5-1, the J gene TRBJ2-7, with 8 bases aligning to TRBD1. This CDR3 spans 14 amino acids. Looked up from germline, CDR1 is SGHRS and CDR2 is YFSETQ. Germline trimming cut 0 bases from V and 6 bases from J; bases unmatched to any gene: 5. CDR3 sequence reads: CASSLGQGKGEQYF. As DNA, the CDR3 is TGCGCCAGCAGCTTGGGACAGGGGAAAGGCGAGCAGTACTTC.

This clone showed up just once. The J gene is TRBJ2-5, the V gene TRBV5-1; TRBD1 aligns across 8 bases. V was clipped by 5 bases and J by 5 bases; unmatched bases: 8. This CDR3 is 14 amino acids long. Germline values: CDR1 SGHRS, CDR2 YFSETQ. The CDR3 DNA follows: TGCGCCAGCAGGCCCTCAGGGGGCGGGGAGACCCAGTACTTC. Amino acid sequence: CASRPSGGGETQYF.

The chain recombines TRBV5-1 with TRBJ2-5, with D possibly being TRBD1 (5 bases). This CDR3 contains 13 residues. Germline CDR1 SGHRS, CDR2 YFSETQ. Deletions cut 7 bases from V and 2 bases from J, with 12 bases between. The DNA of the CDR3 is TGCGCCAGCGCCCGGACATTTCAAGAGACCCAGTACTTC. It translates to CASARTFQETQYF. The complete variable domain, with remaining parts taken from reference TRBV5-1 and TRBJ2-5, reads KAGVTQTPRYLIKTRGQQVTLSCSPISGHRSVSWYQQTPGQGLQFLFEYFSETQRNKGNFPGRFSGRQFSNSRSEMNVSTLELGDSALYLCASARTFQETQYFGPGTRLLVL.

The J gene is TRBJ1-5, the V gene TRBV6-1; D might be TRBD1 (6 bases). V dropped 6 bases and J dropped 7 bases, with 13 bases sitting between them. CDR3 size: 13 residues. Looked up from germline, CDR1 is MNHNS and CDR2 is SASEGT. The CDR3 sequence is CASRLTGMQPQHF. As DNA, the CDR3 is TGTGCCAGCAGACTAACAGGGATGCAGCCCCAGCATTTT.